This TCR beta chain originates from a study of T cell responses to AZD1222 COVID-19 vaccine. In the case of this clone: Its antigen is unidentified.

This CDR3 is 11 amino acids long. Germline V lookup: CDR1 KGHDR, CDR2 SFDVKD. Trimming pared 5 bases from V and 9 bases from J, leaving 7 bases between. Measured with immunoSEQ multiplex PCR; TCRdb has only the in-frame clones, and not every one. The table lists 100,000 to 150,000 clones, 88% of them singletons, with roughly 4% in the top ten. Study-wide results and caveats: Spike-specific TCR breadth and depth were elevated following two AZD1222 doses. There were vaccine-associated CD4 TCRs across spike, dominant at 160-218 and 743-854. Sampling that yielded the repertoires occurred only after the peak T cell response. Clonal diversity was possibly underestimated, and white British individuals and females predominated among donors.

The sequence derives from an adult in good health. The sample here was peripheral blood, taken on day 0 of AZD1222 vaccination. V and J are TRBV24-1 and TRBJ2-1; no reliable D call. The chain's CDR3 is CATSAVGEQFF. CDR3 nucleotides: TGTGCCACCAGTGCGGTGGGTGAGCAGTTCTTC.